This T cell receptor beta chain was obtained from a study of cytomegalovirus exposure and HLA in healthy donors. The overall study: Samples from HLA-typed donors yielded about 85 million unique TCRs in an early data release. Of over 300 genotyped donors, about 80% clustered with self-reported Caucasian donors.

Primers included in the PCR were 60 Vbeta and 13 Jbeta primers. This table comes from immunoSEQ multiplex PCR, and its TCRdb copy is limited to in-frame clones, with some not included. The sample lists about 140,000 clones, almost 85% occurring once. Germline CDR1 and CDR2: KGHSH and LQKENI. The CDR3 is 16 residues long. V lost 1 base and J lost 7; bases outside the gene matches: 7. Study-level results: Sequencing likely generated an artifact that appeared as a cluster of highly shared sequence variants.

A single count supports this clone. Antigen: not known. Sequences were obtained from PBMCs. The genes are TRBV18 and TRBJ2-2, with 9 bases identical to TRBD2. This clonotype originated in a man under 40 in good health and CMV-seropositive. The CDR3 DNA follows: TGTGCCAGCTCACCACTCTCCAGCGGGGGGATCGGGGAGCTGTTTTTT. It is translated as CASSPLSSGGIGELFF.